This TCR beta chain came from a study of T cells in Graves' hyperthyroidism and ophthalmopathy. Germline CDR1 is MNHEY and CDR2 is SVGEGT. Trimming took 6 bases from V and 4 from J, leaving 13 bases between them. This CDR3 is built from 13 residues. Any patient presenting with uncontrolled infection, other autoimmune disease, pregnancy or lactation was left out. Amplification of TCR beta CDR3 regions used RNA as the template. Carried out on the TCR CDR3, a first-round RT-PCR used the HTBI primer set. Via MiXCR, TCRdb re-called the multiplex PCR reads, giving one row per CDR3 protein. The sample includes 250,000 or so distinct CDR3 sequences, over 12% of them seen just once. This clonotype was seen a handful of times.

The receptor's source is a woman aged 45-65 years with Graves' hyperthyroidism that later progressed to Graves' ophthalmopathy. The sequenced sample consisted of blood. The chain combines TRBV6-2 or TRBV6-3 with TRBJ2-7; no clear D gene. This CDR3 reads CASSLLPPYEQYF. The CDR3 DNA follows: TGTGCCAGCAGCCTACTCCCCCCGTACGAGCAGTACTTC.